This TCR beta chain was captured by sequencing in a study of T-cell reconstitution after alpha-beta-depleted transplantation in children. Construction of the TCRbeta library involved unique molecular identifiers. TCRdb reprocessed the PCR reads with MiXCR, giving one entry per CDR3 protein. The repertoire has over 70,000 distinct CDR3 sequences, roughly 8% of them found once; the top ten carry 5.5% to 8%. The V and J ends lost 6 bases and 7 bases respectively, with 7 bases between them. The CDR3 runs 12 residues. Germline loops: CDR1 MNHEY, CDR2 SVGEGT. The sample holds many counts of this clonotype. The sequenced sample was PBMCs from the stem cell graft donor, obtained from the stem cell graft. The rearrangement uses TRBV6-2 or TRBV6-3 and TRBJ1-6; no clear D gene. The sequence derives from a human donor who donated a stem cell graft to a child with congenital amegakaryocytic thrombocytopenia. CDR3 nucleotides: TGTGCCAGCAGATTGGGCAATTCACCCCTCCACTTT. Amino acids: CASRLGNSPLHF.